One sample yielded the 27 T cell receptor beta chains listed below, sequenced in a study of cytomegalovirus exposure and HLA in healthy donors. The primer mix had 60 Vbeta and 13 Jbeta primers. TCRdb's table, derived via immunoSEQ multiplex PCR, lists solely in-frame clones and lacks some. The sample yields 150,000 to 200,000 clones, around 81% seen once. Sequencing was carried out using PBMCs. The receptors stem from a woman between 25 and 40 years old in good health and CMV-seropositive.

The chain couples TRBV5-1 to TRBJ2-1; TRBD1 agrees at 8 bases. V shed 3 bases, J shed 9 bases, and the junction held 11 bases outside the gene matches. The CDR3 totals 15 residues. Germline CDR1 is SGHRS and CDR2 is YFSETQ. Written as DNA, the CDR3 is TGCGCCAGCAGCTGGGAGCCCAGGGGGCGGGGTGAGCAGTTCTTC. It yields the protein CASSWEPRGRGEQFF.

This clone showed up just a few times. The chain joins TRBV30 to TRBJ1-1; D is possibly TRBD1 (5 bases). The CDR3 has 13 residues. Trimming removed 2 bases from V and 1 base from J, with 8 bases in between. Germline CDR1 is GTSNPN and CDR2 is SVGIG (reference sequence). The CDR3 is CAWSPQGNTEAFF. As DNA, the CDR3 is TGTGCCTGGAGTCCTCAGGGGAACACTGAAGCTTTCTTT. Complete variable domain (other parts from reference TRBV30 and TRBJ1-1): SQTIHQWPATLVQPVGSPLSLECTVEGTSNPNLYWYRQAAGRGLQLLFYSVGIGQISSEVPQNLSASRPQDRQFILSSKKLLLSDSGFYLCAWSPQGNTEAFFGQGTRLTVV.

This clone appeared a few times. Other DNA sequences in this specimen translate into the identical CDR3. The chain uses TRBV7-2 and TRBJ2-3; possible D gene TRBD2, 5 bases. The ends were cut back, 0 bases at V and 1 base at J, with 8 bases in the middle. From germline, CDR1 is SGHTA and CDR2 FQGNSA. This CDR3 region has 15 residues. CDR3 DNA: TGTGCCAGCAGCTTAGCGGCCGGGGGCACAGATACGCAGTATTTT. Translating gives CASSLAAGGTDTQYF.

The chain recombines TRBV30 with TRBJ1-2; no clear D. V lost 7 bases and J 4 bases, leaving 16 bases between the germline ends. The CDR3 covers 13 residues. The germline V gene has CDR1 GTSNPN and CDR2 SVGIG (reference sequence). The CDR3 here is CASAPEIIYGYTF. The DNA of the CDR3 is TGTGCCTCCGCCCCGGAGATAATCTATGGCTACACCTTC.

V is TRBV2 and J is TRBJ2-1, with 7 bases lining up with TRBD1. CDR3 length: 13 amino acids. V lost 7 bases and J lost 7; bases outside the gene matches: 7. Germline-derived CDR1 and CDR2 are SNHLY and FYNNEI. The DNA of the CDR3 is TGTGCCAGCAAAGTAGGGGGCGGGAATGAGCAGTTCTTC. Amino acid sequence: CASKVGGGNEQFF.

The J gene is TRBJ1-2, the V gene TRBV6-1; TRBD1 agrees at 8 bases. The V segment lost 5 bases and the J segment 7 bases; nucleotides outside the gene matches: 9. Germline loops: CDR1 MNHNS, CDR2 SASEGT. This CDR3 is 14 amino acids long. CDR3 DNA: TGTGCCAGCAGTCGAGTCCAGGGGGCCGTTGGCTACACCTTC. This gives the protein CASSRVQGAVGYTF.

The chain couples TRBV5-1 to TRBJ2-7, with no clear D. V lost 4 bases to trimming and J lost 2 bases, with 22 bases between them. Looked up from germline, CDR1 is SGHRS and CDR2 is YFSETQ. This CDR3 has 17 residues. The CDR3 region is CASSKGEVFFATYEQYF. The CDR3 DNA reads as TGCGCCAGCAGCAAAGGAGAGGTGTTCTTCGCAACCTACGAGCAGTACTTC.

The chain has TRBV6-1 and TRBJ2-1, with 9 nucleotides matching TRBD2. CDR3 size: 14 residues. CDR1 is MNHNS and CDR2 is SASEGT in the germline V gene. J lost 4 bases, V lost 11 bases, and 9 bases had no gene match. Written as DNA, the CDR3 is TGTGCCTTGGAGGAGACTAGCGGTTACAATGAGCAGTTCTTC. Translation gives CALEETSGYNEQFF.

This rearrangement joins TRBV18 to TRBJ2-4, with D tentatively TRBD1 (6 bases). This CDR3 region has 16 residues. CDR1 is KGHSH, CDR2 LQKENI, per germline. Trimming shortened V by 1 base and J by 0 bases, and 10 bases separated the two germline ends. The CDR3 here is CASSPRDTIAKNIQYF. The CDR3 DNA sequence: TGTGCCAGCTCACCACGGGACACGATAGCCAAAAACATTCAGTACTTC.

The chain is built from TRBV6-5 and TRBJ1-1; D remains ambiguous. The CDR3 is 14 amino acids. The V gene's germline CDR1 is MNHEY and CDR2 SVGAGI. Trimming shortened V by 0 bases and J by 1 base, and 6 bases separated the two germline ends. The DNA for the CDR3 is TGTGCCAGCAGTTACTCGAGGCCGAACACTGAAGCTTTCTTT. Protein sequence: CASSYSRPNTEAFF.

CDR3: CASSQGEGYGYTF. CDR3 bases: TGTGCCAGCTCACAAGGGGAGGGCTATGGCTACACCTTC. The chain joins TRBV18 to TRBJ1-2; maybe TRBD1 (5 bases). Trimming took off 4 bases at V and 4 bases at J, with 10 bases between the two ends. Germline lookup yields CDR1 KGHSH and CDR2 LQKENI. The CDR3 runs 13 residues.

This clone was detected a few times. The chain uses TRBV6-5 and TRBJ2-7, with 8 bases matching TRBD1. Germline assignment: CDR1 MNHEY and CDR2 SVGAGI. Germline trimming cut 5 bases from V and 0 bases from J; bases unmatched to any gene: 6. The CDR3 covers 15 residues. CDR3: CASSKTGDPSYEQYF. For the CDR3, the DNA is TGTGCCAGCAGTAAGACAGGGGATCCCTCCTACGAGCAGTACTTC.

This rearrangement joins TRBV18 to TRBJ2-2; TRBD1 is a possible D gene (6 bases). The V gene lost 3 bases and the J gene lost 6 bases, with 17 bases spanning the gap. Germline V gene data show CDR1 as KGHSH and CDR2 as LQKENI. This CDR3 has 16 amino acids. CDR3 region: CASSPFSPGASGELFF. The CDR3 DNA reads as TGTGCCAGCTCACCGTTTTCCCCAGGGGCGTCCGGGGAGCTGTTTTTT.

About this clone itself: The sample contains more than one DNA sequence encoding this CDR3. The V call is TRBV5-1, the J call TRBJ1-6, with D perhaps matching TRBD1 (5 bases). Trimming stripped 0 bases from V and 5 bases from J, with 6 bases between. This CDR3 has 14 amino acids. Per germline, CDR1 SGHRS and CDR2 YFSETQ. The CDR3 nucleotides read TGCGCCAGCAGCTTGGGACAGAATAATTCACCCCTCCACTTT. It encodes CASSLGQNNSPLHF.

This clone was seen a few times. The CDR3 nucleotides are TGTGCCAGCGCTAGCGTTATCCGGGAGCTGTTTTTT. Translating it yields CASASVIRELFF. The rearrangement joins TRBV2 to TRBJ2-2, with D tentatively TRBD2 (6 bases). Germline V CDR1 and CDR2: SNHLY, FYNNEI. The CDR3 consists of 12 residues. The germline V and J ends were trimmed by 8 bases and 9 bases, with 13 bases remaining between them.

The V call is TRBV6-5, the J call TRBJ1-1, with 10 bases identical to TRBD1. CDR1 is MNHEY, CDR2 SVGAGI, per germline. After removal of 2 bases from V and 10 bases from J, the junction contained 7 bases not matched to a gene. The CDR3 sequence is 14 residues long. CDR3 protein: CASSYVRTGGRAFF. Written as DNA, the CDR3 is TGTGCCAGCAGTTACGTTCGGACAGGGGGACGAGCTTTCTTT.

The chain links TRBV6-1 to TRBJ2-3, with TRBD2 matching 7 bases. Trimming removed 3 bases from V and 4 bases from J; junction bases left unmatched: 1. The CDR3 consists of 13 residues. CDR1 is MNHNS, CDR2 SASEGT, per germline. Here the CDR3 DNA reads TGTGCCAGCAGTGAGCGGGAGTCAGATACGCAGTATTTT. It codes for CASSERESDTQYF.

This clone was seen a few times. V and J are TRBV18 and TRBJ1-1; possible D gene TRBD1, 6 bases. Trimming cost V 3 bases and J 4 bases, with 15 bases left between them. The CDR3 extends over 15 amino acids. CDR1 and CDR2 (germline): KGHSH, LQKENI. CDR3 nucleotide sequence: TGTGCCAGCTCACCGGGGCGTCAGGGGAGCACTGAAGCTTTCTTT. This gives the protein CASSPGRQGSTEAFF.

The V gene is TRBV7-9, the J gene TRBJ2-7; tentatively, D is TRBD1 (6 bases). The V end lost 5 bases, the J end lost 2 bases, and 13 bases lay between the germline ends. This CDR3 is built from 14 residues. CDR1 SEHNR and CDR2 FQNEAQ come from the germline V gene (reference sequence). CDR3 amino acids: CASSTGTSTYEQYF. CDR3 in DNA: TGTGCCAGCAGCACCGGGACATCGACCTACGAGCAGTACTTC.

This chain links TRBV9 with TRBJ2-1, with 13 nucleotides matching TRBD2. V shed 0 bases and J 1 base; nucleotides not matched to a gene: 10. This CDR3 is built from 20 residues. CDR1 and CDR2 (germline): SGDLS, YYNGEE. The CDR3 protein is CASSVATKTSGRLSYNEQFF. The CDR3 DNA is TGTGCCAGCAGCGTAGCTACTAAGACTAGCGGGAGGCTGTCCTACAATGAGCAGTTCTTC. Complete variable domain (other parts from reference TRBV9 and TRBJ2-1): DSGVTQTPKHLITATGQRVTLRCSPRSGDLSVYWYQQSLDQGLQFLIQYYNGEERAKGNILERFSAQQFPDLHSELNLSSLELGDSALYFCASSVATKTSGRLSYNEQFFGPGTRLTVL.

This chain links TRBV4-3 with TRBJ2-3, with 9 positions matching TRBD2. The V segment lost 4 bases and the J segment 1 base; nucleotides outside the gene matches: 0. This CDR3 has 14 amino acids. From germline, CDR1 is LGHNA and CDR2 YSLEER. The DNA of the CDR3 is TGCGCCAGCAGCCTAGCGGGGGGCACAGATACGCAGTATTTT. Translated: CASSLAGGTDTQYF.

CDR3 coding DNA: TGTGCCAGCAGCGAGCGGACAGGTAACACCGGGGAGCTGTTTTTT. Translating gives CASSERTGNTGELFF. This rearrangement joins TRBV9 to TRBJ2-2; 7 bases fit TRBD1. Germline V gives CDR1 SGDLS, CDR2 YYNGEE. Trimming at V came to 3 bases and at J to 2 bases, leaving 4 bases not matched to a gene. CDR3 size: 15 residues.

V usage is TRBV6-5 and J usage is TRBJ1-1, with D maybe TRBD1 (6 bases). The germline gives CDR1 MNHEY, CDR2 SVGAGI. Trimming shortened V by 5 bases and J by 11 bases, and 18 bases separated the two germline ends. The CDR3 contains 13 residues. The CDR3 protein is CASSVSVQGSAFF. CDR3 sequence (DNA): TGTGCCAGCAGTGTTAGTGTACAGGGCAGCGCTTTCTTT.

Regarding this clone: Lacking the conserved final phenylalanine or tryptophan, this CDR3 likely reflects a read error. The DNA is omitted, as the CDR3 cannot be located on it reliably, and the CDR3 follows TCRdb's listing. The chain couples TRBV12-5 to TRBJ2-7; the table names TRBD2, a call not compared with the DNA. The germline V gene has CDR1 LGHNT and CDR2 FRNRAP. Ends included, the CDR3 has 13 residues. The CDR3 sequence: CASGLDIWTSGGN.

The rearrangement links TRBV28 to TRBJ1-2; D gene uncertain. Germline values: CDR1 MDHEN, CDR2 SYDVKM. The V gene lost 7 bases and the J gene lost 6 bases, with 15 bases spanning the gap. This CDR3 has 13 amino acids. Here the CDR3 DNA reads TGTGCCAGCACATCAGGAGGGTATCATGGCTACACCTTC. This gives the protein CASTSGGYHGYTF.

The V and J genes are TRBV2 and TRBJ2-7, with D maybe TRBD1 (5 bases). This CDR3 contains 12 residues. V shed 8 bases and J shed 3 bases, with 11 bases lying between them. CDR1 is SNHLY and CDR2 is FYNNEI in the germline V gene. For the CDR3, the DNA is TGTGCCAGCTTGGCAGGGAACTACGAGCAGTACTTC. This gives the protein CASLAGNYEQYF.

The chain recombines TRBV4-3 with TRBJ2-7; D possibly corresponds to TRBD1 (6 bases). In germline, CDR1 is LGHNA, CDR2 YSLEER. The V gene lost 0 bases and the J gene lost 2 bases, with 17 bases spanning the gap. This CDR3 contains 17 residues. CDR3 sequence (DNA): TGCGCCAGCAGCCAAGATATCAGACAGGCCCTCACCTACGAGCAGTACTTC. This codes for CASSQDIRQALTYEQYF.